This is a list of T cell receptor beta chains from one sample in a study of read filtering for tumor transcriptome and immune sequencing. TCRdb called the reads again in MiXCR, with one record for every CDR3 protein. This sample has 37,000 or so distinct CDR3 sequences, with roughly 13% found just once. The sequenced sample consisted of a population of CD138-negative cells sorted from bone marrow. The origin of the receptors is a donor older than 35 with multiple myeloma. Each CDR3 is given with its conserved first and last residue. Fields, in order: clone size, J gene, V gene, D gene, CDR3 DNA, CDR3 protein. D genes are given only for firm matches. The size field is filled for only some rows; it gives once, few, many or a size class.

clone_size: .
j_call: TRBJ2-3
v_call: TRBV10-3
d_call: .
cdr3_nt: TGTGCCATCAGTGAGTCATCAGGGTTCACAGATACGCAGTATTTT
cdr3_aa: CAISESSGFTDTQYF

clone_size: few
j_call: TRBJ1-2
v_call: TRBV30
d_call: .
cdr3_nt: TGTGCCTGGAGCCTCGGGGTCCTTATCGGGGGCTACACCTTC
cdr3_aa: CAWSLGVLIGGYTF

clone_size: .
j_call: TRBJ2-7
v_call: TRBV11-2
d_call: .
cdr3_nt: TGTGCCAGCAGCCCCCGGGACTCTCGGGGCGAGCAGTACTTC
cdr3_aa: CASSPRDSRGEQYF

clone_size: few
j_call: TRBJ1-5
v_call: TRBV27
d_call: .
cdr3_nt: TGTGCCAGCAGGTCCCTACAGGGATACTGGAATAGCAATCAGCCCCAGCATTTT
cdr3_aa: CASRSLQGYWNSNQPQHF

clone_size: many
j_call: TRBJ2-5
v_call: TRBV6-5
d_call: .
cdr3_nt: TGTGCCAGCAGCACCAGTTGGGTTAAGACCCAGTACTTC
cdr3_aa: CASSTSWVKTQYF

clone_size: many
j_call: TRBJ2-2
v_call: TRBV4-3
d_call: TRBD1
cdr3_nt: TGCGCCAGCAGCCAAGGGGCGGACAGGGGGCACGGTCGGACCGGGGAGCTGTTTTTT
cdr3_aa: CASSQGADRGHGRTGELFF

clone_size: many
j_call: TRBJ2-2
v_call: TRBV7-3
d_call: .
cdr3_nt: TGTGCCAGCAGCGCCGTCGGGGCAGGCGGGGAGCTGTTTTTT
cdr3_aa: CASSAVGAGGELFF

clone_size: many
j_call: TRBJ2-1
v_call: TRBV11-2
d_call: .
cdr3_nt: TGTGCCAGCAGCTTAGGACCCAGGAATGAGCAGTTCTTC
cdr3_aa: CASSLGPRNEQFF

clone_size: many
j_call: TRBJ2-1
v_call: TRBV10-3
d_call: TRBD2
cdr3_nt: TGTGCCATCAGTGGATCTAGCGGGATTTTGGACAATGAGCAGTTCTTC
cdr3_aa: CAISGSSGILDNEQFF

clone_size: many
j_call: TRBJ1-3
v_call: TRBV20-1
d_call: TRBD1
cdr3_nt: TGCAGTGCTAGTGTTACAGGGGGCGGGAGGTCTGGAAACACCATATATTTT
cdr3_aa: CSASVTGGGRSGNTIYF

clone_size: many
j_call: TRBJ2-7
v_call: TRBV20-1
d_call: .
cdr3_nt: TGCAGTGCTAGAGACGTCAGGAGTTCGCGGGAGCAGTACTTC
cdr3_aa: CSARDVRSSREQYF

clone_size: many
j_call: TRBJ2-1
v_call: TRBV7-9
d_call: .
cdr3_nt: TGTGCCAGCAGCTTATCGTTTGGGCGAATGAATGAGCAGTTCTTC
cdr3_aa: CASSLSFGRMNEQFF

clone_size: many
j_call: TRBJ2-5
v_call: TRBV6-2/TRBV6-3
d_call: TRBD2
cdr3_nt: TGTGCCAGCAGTTACTCGTCGACTAGCCCGTGGGAGACCCAGTACTTC
cdr3_aa: CASSYSSTSPWETQYF

clone_size: many
j_call: TRBJ1-1
v_call: TRBV20-1
d_call: .
cdr3_nt: TGCAGTGCTAGTGGGGGGAGGACCCAAAACACTGAAGCTTTCTTT
cdr3_aa: CSASGGRTQNTEAFF

clone_size: many
j_call: TRBJ2-5
v_call: TRBV7-8
d_call: .
cdr3_nt: TGTGCCAGCAGCCTAGATGGGGGGCGGGAGACCCAGTACTTC
cdr3_aa: CASSLDGGRETQYF

clone_size: many
j_call: TRBJ1-4
v_call: TRBV7-3
d_call: .
cdr3_nt: TGTGCCAGCAGCCATCCCGCGCCCGAAAAACTGTTTTTT
cdr3_aa: CASSHPAPEKLFF

clone_size: many
j_call: TRBJ1-5
v_call: TRBV19
d_call: TRBD1
cdr3_nt: TGTGCCAGTAGTCCCCGGACAGGCCCAGGGCCCCAGCATTTT
cdr3_aa: CASSPRTGPGPQHF

clone_size: many
j_call: TRBJ2-1
v_call: TRBV12-3/TRBV12-4
d_call: .
cdr3_nt: TGTGCCAGCAGTACCGGAGCTGAGCAGTTCTTC
cdr3_aa: CASSTGAEQFF

clone_size: many
j_call: TRBJ2-7
v_call: TRBV9
d_call: .
cdr3_nt: TGTGCCAGCAGCGTAGAAGGGGGGACAGACGGAGAGCAGTACTTC
cdr3_aa: CASSVEGGTDGEQYF

clone_size: .
j_call: TRBJ1-5
v_call: TRBV5-1
d_call: .
cdr3_nt: TGCGTCAGCAGCTCGGAAGTAAATCAGCCCCAGCATTTT
cdr3_aa: CVSSSEVNQPQHF

clone_size: many
j_call: TRBJ2-3
v_call: TRBV4-2
d_call: TRBD2
cdr3_nt: TGTGCCAGCAGCCAAGATCGGCAGCGGGGGAACACAGATACGCAGTATTTT
cdr3_aa: CASSQDRQRGNTDTQYF

clone_size: many
j_call: TRBJ2-1
v_call: TRBV20-1
d_call: TRBD1
cdr3_nt: TGCAGTGCTAGGGGACAGGGCCTCAATGAGCAGTTCTTC
cdr3_aa: CSARGQGLNEQFF

clone_size: .
j_call: TRBJ2-2
v_call: TRBV30
d_call: .
cdr3_nt: TGTGCCTGGAAAGGCGGACCGAACACCGGGGAGCTGTTTTTT
cdr3_aa: CAWKGGPNTGELFF

clone_size: many
j_call: TRBJ1-1
v_call: TRBV3-1
d_call: .
cdr3_nt: TGTGCCAGCAGCCAAGCACAGGGAAGAACTGAAGCTTTCTTT
cdr3_aa: CASSQAQGRTEAFF

clone_size: many
j_call: TRBJ1-1
v_call: TRBV5-1
d_call: .
cdr3_nt: TGCGCCAGCAGCTTGGAACAAGGAATCGAAGCTTTCTTT
cdr3_aa: CASSLEQGIEAFF

clone_size: many
j_call: TRBJ2-2
v_call: TRBV7-8
d_call: TRBD1
cdr3_nt: TGTGCCAGCAGCTTAGGAGGGACAGGGGTCGACACCGGGGAGCTGTTTTTT
cdr3_aa: CASSLGGTGVDTGELFF

clone_size: many
j_call: TRBJ1-5
v_call: TRBV20-1
d_call: TRBD1
cdr3_nt: TGCAGTGCTTACACGGACAGGTATAGCAATCAGCCCCAGCATTTT
cdr3_aa: CSAYTDRYSNQPQHF

clone_size: many
j_call: TRBJ2-3
v_call: TRBV19
d_call: .
cdr3_nt: TGTGCCAGTAGTATGGTCCAAGGGACAGATACGCAGTATTTT
cdr3_aa: CASSMVQGTDTQYF

clone_size: many
j_call: TRBJ2-5
v_call: TRBV5-4
d_call: .
cdr3_nt: TGTGCCACCAAGAAGGGGAGCGAGACCCAGTACTTC
cdr3_aa: CATKKGSETQYF

clone_size: many
j_call: TRBJ2-5
v_call: TRBV5-4
d_call: .
cdr3_nt: TGTGCCAGCAGCTTTCTAATAGGACCCCCCGGCGAAGAGACCCAGTACTTC
cdr3_aa: CASSFLIGPPGEETQYF